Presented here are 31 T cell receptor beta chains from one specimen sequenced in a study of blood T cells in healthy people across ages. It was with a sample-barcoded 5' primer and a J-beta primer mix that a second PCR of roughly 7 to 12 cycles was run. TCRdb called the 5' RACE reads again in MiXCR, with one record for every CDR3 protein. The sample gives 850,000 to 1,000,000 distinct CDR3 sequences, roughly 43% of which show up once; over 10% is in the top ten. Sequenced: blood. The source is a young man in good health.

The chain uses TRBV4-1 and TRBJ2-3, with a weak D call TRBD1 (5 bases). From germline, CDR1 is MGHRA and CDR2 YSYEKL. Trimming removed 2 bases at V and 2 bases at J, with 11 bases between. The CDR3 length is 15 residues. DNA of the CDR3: TGCGCCAGCAGCCAACAAGGGGCTTACACAGATACGCAGTATTTT. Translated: CASSQQGAYTDTQYF.

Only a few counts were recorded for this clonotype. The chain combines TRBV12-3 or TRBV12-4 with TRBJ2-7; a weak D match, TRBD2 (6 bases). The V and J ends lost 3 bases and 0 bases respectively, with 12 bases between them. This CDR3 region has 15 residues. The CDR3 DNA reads TGTGCCAGCAGTTTGGTAGCGGAAATCTCCTACGAGCAGTACTTC. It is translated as CASSLVAEISYEQYF.

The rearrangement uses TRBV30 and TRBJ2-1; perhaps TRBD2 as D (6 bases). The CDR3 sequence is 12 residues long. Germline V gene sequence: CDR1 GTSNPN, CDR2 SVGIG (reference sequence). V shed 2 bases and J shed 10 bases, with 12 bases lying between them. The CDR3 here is CAWSPGLAEQFF. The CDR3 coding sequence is TGTGCCTGGAGTCCGGGACTTGCAGAGCAGTTCTTC.

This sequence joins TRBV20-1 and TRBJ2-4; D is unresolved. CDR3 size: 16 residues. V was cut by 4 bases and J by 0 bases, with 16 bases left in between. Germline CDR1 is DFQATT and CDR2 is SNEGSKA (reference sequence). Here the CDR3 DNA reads TGCAGTGCTATAGGTGCGCGAGACCTAGCCAAAAACATTCAGTACTTC. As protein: CSAIGARDLAKNIQYF.

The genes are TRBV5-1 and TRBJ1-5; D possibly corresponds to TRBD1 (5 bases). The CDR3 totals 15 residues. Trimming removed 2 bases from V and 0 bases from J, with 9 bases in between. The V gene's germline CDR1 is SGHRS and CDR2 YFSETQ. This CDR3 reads CASSFWGDSNQPQHF. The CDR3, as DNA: TGCGCCAGCAGCTTTTGGGGCGATAGCAATCAGCCCCAGCATTTT.

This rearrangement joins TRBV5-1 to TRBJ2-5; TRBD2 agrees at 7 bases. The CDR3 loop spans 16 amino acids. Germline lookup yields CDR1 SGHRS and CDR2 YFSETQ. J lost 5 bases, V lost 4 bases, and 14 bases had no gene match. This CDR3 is CASSLAGGGGQETQYF. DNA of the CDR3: TGCGCCAGCAGCCTGGCCGGCGGGGGAGGCCAGGAGACCCAGTACTTC.

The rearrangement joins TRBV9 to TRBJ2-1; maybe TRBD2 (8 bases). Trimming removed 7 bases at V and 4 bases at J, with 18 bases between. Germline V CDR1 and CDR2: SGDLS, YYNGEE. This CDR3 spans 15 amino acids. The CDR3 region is CASSVGQRGYNEQFF. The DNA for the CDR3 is TGTGCCAGCTCCGTGGGACAGCGGGGGTACAATGAGCAGTTCTTC.

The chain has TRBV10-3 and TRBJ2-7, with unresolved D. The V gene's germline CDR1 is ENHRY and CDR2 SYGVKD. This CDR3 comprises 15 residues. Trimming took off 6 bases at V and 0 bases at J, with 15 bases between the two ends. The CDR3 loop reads CAIRGLGEGSYEQYF. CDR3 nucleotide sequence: TGTGCCATCAGGGGGTTAGGAGAAGGCTCCTACGAGCAGTACTTC.

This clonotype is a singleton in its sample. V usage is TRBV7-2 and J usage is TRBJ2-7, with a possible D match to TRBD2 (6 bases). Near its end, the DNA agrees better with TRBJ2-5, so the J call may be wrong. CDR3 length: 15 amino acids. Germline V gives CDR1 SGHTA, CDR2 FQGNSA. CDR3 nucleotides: TGTGCCAGCAGCTTGCCCGGCGCGGGGAAAGAGACCCAGTACTTC. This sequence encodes CASSLPGAGKETQYF.

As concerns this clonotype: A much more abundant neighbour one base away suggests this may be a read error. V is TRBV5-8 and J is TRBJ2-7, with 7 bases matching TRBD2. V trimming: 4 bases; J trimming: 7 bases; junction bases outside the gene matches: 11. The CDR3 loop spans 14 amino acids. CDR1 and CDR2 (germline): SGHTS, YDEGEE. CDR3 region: CASSLGTKNNEQYF. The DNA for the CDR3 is TGTGCCAGCAGCCTCGGGACTAAAAACAATGAGCAGTACTTC.

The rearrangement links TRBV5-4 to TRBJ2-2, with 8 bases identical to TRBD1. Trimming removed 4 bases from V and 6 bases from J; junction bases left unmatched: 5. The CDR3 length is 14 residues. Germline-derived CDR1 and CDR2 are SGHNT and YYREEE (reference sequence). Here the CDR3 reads CASSPDRVSGELFF. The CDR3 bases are TGTGCCAGCAGCCCGGACAGGGTGTCCGGGGAGCTGTTTTTT.

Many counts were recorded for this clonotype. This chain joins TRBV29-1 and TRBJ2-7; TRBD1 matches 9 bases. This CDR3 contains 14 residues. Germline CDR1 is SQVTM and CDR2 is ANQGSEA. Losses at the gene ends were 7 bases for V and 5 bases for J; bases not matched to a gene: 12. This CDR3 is CSALGTGKSNEQYF. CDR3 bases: TGCAGCGCCCTTGGGACAGGGAAATCGAACGAGCAGTACTTC.

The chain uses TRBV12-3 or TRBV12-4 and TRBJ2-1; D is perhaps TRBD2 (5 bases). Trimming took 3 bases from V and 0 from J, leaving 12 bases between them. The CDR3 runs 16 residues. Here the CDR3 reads CASSFSSPLSYNEQFF. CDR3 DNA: TGTGCCAGCAGTTTCTCTAGCCCTCTCTCCTACAATGAGCAGTTCTTC.

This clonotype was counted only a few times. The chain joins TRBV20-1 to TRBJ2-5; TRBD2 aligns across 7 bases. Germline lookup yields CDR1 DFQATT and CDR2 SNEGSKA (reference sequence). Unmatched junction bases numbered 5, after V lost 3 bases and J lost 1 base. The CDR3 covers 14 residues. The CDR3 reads CSASYLAAQETQYF. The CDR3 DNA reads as TGCAGTGCTAGTTACCTAGCGGCCCAAGAGACCCAGTACTTC.

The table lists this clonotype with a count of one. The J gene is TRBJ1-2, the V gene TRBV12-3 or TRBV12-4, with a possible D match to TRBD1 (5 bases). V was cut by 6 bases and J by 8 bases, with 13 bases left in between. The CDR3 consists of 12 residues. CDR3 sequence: CASSTQGSGYTF. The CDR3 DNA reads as TGTGCCAGCAGCACTCAGGGCTCCGGCTACACCTTC.

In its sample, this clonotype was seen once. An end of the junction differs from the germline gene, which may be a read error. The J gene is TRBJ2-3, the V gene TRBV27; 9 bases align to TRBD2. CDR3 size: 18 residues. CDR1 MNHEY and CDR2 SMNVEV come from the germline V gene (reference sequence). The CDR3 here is CTSSLGPPVAGDTDTQYF. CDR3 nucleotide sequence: TGTACCAGCAGTTTAGGTCCGCCGGTAGCGGGGGACACAGATACGCAGTATTTT.

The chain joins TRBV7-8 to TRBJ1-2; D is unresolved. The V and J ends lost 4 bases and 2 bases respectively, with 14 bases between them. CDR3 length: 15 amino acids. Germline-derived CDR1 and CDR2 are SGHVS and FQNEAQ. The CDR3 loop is CASSSRPGSNYGYTF. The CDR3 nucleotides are TGTGCCAGCAGCTCCCGGCCGGGATCCAACTATGGCTACACCTTC.

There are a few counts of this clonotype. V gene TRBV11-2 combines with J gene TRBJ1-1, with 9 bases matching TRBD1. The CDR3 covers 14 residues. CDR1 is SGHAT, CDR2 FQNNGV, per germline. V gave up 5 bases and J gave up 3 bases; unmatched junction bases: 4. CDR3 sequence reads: CASSPGQGYTEAFF. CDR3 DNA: TGTGCCAGCAGCCCCGGACAGGGGTACACTGAAGCTTTCTTT.

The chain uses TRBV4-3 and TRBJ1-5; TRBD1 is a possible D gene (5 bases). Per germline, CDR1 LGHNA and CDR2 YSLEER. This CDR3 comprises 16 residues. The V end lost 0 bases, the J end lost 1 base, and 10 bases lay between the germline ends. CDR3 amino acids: CASSQDPQGSNQPQHF. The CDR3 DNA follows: TGCGCCAGCAGCCAAGATCCCCAGGGCAGCAATCAGCCCCAGCATTTT.

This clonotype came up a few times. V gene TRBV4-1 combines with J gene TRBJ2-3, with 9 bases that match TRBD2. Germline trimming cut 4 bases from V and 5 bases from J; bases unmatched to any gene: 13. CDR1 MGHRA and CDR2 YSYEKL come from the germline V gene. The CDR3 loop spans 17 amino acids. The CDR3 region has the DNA TGCGCCAGCAGCCCCTTTCTAGGCGGGGGGGTAAAAGATACGCAGTATTTT. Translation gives CASSPFLGGGVKDTQYF.

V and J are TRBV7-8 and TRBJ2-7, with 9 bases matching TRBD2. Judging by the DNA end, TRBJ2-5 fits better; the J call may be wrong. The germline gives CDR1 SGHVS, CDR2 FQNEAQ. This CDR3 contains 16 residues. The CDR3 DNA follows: TGTGCCAGCAGCTTAGACAGCGGGGGGCCCAGTGAGACCCAGTACTTC. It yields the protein CASSLDSGGPSETQYF.

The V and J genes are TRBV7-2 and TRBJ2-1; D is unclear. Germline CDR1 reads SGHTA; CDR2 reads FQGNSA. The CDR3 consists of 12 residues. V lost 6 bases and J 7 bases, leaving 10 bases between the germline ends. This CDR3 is CASRSDLNEQFF. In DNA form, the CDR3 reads TGTGCCAGCAGGTCCGACTTAAATGAGCAGTTCTTC.

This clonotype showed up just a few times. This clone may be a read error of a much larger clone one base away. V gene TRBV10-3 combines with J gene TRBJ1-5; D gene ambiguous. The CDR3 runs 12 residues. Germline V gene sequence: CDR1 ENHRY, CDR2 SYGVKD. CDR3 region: CAIRESNVPQHF. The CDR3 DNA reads TGTGCCATCAGGGAGTCGAACGTGCCCCAGCATTTT.

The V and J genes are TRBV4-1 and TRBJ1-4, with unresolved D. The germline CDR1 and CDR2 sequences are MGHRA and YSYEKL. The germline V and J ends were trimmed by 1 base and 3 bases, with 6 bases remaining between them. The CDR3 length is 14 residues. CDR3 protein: CASSQAAANEKLFF. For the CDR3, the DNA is TGCGCCAGCAGCCAAGCGGCGGCTAATGAAAAACTGTTTTTT.

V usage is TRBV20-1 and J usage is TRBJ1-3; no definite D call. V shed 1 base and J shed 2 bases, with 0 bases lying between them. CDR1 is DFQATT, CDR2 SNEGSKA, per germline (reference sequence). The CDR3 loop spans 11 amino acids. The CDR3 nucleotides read TGCAGTGCTAGAGCTGGAAACACCATATATTTT. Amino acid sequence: CSARAGNTIYF.

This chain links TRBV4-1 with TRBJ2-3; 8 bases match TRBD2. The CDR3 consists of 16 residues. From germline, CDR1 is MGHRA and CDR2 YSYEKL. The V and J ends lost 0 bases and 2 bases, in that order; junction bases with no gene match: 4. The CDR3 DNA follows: TGCGCCAGCAGCCAAGATGCGGGGGGCCACACAGATACGCAGTATTTT. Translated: CASSQDAGGHTDTQYF.

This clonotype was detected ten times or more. CDR3 residues: CASSTTPTGQETQYF. In nucleotides, the CDR3 is TGTGCCAGCAGCACCACACCCACAGGGCAGGAGACCCAGTACTTC. This chain joins TRBV9 and TRBJ2-5; tentative D call: TRBD1 (6 bases). CDR1 is SGDLS and CDR2 is YYNGEE in the germline V gene. This CDR3 has 15 amino acids. Trimming shortened V by 4 bases and J by 5 bases, and 18 bases separated the two germline ends.

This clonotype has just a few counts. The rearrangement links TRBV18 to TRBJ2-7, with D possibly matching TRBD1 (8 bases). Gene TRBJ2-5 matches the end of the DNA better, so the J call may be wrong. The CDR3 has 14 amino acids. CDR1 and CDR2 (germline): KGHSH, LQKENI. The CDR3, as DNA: TGTGCCAGCTCCCCGACAGGGGAGGGAGAGACCCAGTACTTC. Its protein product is CASSPTGEGETQYF.

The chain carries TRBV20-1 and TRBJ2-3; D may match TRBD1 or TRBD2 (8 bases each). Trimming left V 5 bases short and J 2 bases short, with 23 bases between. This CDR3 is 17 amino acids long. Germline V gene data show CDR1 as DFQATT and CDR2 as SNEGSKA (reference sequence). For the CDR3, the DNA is TGCAGTGCTGGAATGGTTAGCGGGACAGGTCCCACAGATACGCAGTATTTT. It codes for CSAGMVSGTGPTDTQYF.

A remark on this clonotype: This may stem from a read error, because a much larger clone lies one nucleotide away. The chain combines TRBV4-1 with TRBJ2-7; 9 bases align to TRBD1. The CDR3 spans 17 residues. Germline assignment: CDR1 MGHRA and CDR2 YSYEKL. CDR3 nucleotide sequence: TGCGCCAGCAGCCAAGATCTCTCGGGACAGGGATCCTACGAGCAGAACTTC. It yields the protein CASSQDLSGQGSYEQNF.

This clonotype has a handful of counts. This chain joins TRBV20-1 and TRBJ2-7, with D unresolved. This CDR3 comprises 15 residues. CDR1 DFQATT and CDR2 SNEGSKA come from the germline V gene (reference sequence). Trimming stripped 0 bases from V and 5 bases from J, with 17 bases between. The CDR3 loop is CSARDPAYGPHEQYF. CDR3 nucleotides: TGCAGTGCTAGAGATCCCGCGTATGGGCCTCACGAGCAGTACTTC.